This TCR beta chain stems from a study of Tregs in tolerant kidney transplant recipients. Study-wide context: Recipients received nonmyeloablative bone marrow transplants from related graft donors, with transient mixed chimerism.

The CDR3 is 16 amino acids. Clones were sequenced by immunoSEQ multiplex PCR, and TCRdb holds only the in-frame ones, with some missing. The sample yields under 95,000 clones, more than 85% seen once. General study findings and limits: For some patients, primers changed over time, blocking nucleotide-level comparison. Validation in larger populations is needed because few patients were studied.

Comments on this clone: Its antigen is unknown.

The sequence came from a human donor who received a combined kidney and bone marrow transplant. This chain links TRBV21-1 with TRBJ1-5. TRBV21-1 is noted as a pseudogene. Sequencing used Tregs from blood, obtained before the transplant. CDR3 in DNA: TGTGCCAGCAGCATCGGGACGGAAAATAGCAATCAGCCCCAGCATTTT. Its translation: CASSIGTENSNQPQHF.